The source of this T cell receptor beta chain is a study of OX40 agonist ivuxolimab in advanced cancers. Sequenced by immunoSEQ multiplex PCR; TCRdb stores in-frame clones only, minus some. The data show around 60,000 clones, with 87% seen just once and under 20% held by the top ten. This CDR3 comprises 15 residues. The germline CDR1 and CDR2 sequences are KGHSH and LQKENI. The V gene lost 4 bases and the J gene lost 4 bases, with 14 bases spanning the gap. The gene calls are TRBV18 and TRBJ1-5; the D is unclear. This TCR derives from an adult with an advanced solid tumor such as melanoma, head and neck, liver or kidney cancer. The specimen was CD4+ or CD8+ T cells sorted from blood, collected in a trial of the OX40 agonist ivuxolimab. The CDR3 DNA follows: TGTGCCAGCTCACAAGAGGGCCACGTAAATCAGCCCCAGCATTTT. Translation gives CASSQEGHVNQPQHF.